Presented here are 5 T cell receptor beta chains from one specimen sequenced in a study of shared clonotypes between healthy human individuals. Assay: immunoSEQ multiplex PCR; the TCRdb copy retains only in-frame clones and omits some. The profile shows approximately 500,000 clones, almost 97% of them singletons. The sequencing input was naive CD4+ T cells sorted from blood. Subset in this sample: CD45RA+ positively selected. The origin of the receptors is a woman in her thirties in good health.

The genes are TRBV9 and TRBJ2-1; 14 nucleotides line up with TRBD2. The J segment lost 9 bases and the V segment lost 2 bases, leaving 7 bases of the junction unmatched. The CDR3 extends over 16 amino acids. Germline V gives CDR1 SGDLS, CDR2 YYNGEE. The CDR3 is CASSVGLAGEESEQFF. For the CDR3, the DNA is TGTGCCAGCAGCGTGGGACTAGCGGGAGAGGAGAGTGAGCAGTTCTTC.

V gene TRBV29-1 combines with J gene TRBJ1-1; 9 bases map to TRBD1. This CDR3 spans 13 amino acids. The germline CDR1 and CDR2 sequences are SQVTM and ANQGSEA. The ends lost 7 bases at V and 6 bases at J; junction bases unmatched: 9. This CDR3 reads CSGGTGWSAEAFF. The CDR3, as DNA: TGCAGCGGGGGGACAGGGTGGAGTGCTGAAGCTTTCTTT.

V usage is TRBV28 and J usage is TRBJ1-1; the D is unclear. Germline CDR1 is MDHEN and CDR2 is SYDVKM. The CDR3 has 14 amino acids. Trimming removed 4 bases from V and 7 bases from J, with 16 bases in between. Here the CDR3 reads CASSSPLIPNEAFF. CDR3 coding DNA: TGTGCCAGCAGTTCCCCCTTAATACCAAATGAAGCTTTCTTT.

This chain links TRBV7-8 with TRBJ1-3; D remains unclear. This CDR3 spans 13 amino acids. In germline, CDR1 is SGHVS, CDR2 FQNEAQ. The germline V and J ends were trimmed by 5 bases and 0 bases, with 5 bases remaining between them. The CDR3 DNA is TGTGCCAGCAGCGACTACTCTGGAAACACCATATATTTT. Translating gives CASSDYSGNTIYF.

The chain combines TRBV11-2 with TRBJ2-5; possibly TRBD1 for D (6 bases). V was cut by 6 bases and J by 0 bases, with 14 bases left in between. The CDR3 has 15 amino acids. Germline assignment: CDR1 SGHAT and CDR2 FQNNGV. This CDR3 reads CASRRQVGYQETQYF. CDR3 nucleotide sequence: TGTGCCAGCAGGAGACAGGTGGGGTACCAAGAGACCCAGTACTTC.